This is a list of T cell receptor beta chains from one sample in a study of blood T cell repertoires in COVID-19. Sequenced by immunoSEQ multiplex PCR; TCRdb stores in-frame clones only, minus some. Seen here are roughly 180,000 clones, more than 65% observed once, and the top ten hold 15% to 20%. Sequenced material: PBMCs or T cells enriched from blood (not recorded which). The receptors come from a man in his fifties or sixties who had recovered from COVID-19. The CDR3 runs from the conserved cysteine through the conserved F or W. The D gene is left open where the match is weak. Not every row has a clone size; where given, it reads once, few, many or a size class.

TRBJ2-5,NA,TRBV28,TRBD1,CASSSTGFRETQYF,TGTGCCAGCAGTTCGACAGGGTTCCGTGAGACCCAGTACTTC
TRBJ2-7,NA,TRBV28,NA,CASSSTGVYEQYF,TGTGCCAGCAGTTCGACAGGAGTCTACGAGCAGTACTTC
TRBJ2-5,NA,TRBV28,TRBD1,CASSPGDRGFGQETQYF,TGTGCCAGCAGTCCTGGAGACAGGGGATTTGGGCAAGAGACCCAGTACTTC
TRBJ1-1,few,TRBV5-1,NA,CASSRTAPNTEAFF,TGCGCCAGCAGTCGGACAGCGCCGAACACTGAAGCTTTCTTT
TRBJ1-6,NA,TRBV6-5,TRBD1,CASTSGTAYSPLHF,TGTGCCAGCACCTCCGGGACAGCTTACTCACCCCTCCACTTT
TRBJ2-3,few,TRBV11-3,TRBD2,CASSRNSGVGTDTQYF,TGTGCCAGCAGCCGTAATAGCGGGGTAGGGACAGATACGCAGTATTTT
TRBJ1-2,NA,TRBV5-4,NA,CASSPTTGNPYGYTF,TGTGCCAGCAGCCCAACAACAGGGAATCCCTATGGCTACACCTTC
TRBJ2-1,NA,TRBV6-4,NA,CASSLTSSSYNEQFF,TGTGCCAGCAGTCTGACATCGAGCTCCTACAATGAGCAGTTCTTC
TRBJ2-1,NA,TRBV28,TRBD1,CASSLRNGGRGYYNEQFF,TGTGCCAGCAGTTTGAGGAACGGAGGCAGGGGGTATTACAATGAGCAGTTCTTC
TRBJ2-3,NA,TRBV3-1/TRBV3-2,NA,CASSQAPGLKDTQYF,TGTGCCAGCAGCCAAGCCCCAGGGTTAAAAGATACGCAGTATTTT
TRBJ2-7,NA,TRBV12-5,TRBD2,CASGRLAGGYEQYF,TGTGCTAGTGGCCGACTAGCGGGCGGCTACGAGCAGTACTTC
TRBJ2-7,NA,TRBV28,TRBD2,CASSPPSGRMRDEQYF,TGTGCCAGCAGTCCTCCTAGCGGGAGAATGAGAGACGAGCAGTACTTC
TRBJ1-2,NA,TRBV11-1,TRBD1,CASSADRGNYGYTF,TGTGCCAGCAGCGCGGACAGGGGAAACTATGGCTACACCTTC
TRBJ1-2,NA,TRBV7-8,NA,CASSLARLTNYGYTF,TGTGCCAGCAGCTTAGCGCGACTCACCAACTATGGCTACACCTTC
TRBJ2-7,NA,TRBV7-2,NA,CASSFAVPRSEQYF,TGTGCCAGCAGCTTCGCCGTTCCCCGTAGCGAGCAGTACTTC
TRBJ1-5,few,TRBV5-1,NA,CASSLDGGYSNQPQHF,TGCGCCAGCAGCTTGGACGGGGGGTATAGCAATCAGCCCCAGCATTTT
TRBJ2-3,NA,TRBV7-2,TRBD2,CASSYTSGGGTDTQYF,TGTGCCAGCAGTTATACTAGCGGGGGAGGCACAGATACGCAGTATTTT
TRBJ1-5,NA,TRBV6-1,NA,CASSEGGVQPQHF,TGTGCCAGCAGTGAGGGCGGGGTTCAGCCCCAGCATTTT
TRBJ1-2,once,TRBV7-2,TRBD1,CASSLSGGAFGYGYTF,TGTGCCAGCAGCTTATCAGGGGGTGCCTTCGGCTATGGCTACACCTTC
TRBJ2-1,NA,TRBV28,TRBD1,CASSIQGAIYNEQFF,TGTGCCAGCAGTATTCAGGGGGCGATCTACAATGAGCAGTTCTTC
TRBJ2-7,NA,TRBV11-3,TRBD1,CASSLRAGGPYEQYF,TGTGCCAGCAGCTTGCGGGCAGGGGGCCCCTACGAGCAGTACTTC
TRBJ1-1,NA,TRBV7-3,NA,CASSLMANTEAFF,TGTGCCAGCAGCTTAATGGCGAACACTGAAGCTTTCTTT
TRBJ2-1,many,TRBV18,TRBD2,CASSPVAGTDPHSYNEQFF,TGTGCCAGCTCACCAGTAGCGGGAACCGATCCTCACTCCTACAATGAGCAGTTCTTC
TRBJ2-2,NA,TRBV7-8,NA,CASTPPSANTGELFF,TGTGCCAGCACCCCCCCTAGCGCGAACACCGGGGAGCTGTTTTTT
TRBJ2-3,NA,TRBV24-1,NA,CATSEYLGSTDTQYF,TGTGCCACCAGTGAGTACCTCGGTAGCACAGATACGCAGTATTTT
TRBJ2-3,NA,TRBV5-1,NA,CASSLGIMGGSTDTQYF,TGCGCCAGCAGCTTGGGCATTATGGGCGGGAGCACAGATACGCAGTATTTT
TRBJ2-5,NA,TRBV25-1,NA,CASSEKRQMDLQETQYF,TGTGCCAGCAGTGAAAAAAGGCAAATGGACTTACAAGAGACCCAGTACTTC
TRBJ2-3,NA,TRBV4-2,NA,CASSQDRETHTQYF,TGTGCCAGCAGCCAAGACAGGGAAACGCATACGCAGTATTTT
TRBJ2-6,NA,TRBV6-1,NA,CASSEVHRLSSGANVLTF,TGTGCCAGCAGTGAAGTACATCGACTTTCGTCTGGGGCCAACGTCCTGACTTTC
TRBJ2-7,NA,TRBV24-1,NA,CATSDAGPRYEQYF,TGTGCCACCAGTGACGCAGGGCCCCGCTACGAGCAGTACTTC
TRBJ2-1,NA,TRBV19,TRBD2,CASSTASGGNEQFF,TGTGCCAGTAGTACGGCTAGCGGGGGTAATGAGCAGTTCTTC
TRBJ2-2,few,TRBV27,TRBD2,CASSLTSDGGELFF,TGTGCCAGCAGTCTAACTAGCGACGGCGGGGAGCTGTTTTTT
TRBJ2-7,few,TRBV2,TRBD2,CASRLLAGGEVGEQYF,TGTGCCAGCAGGCTTTTAGCGGGGGGCGAGGTCGGCGAGCAGTACTTC